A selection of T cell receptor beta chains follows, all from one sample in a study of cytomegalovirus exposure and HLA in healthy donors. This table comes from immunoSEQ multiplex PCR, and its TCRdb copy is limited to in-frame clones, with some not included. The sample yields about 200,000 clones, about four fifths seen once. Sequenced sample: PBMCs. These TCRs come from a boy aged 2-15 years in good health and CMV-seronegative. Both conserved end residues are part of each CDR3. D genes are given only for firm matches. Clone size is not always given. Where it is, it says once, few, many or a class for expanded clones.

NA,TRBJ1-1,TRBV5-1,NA,CASSWRTAQNTEAFF,TGCGCCAGCAGCTGGCGGACAGCCCAGAACACTGAAGCTTTCTTT
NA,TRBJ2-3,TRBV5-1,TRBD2,CASSARLAGAMGDTQYF,TGCGCCAGCAGCGCGAGACTAGCGGGTGCTATGGGAGATACGCAGTATTTT
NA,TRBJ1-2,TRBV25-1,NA,CASSESWAGKANYGYTF,TGTGCCAGCAGTGAATCCTGGGCGGGGAAGGCTAACTATGGCTACACCTTC
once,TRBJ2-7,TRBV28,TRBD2,CASSFLAGAYEQYF,TGTGCCAGCAGTTTCCTAGCGGGGGCCTACGAGCAGTACTTC
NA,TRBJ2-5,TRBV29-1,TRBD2,CSGATSRGETQYF,TGCAGCGGGGCGACTAGCCGGGGGGAGACCCAGTACTTC
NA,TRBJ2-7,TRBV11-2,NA,CASSLASGEQYF,TGTGCCAGCAGCTTAGCCTCCGGGGAGCAGTACTTC
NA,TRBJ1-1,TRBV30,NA,CAWTLDTEAFF,TGTGCCTGGACCCTAGACACTGAAGCTTTCTTT
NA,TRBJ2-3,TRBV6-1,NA,CASSEVGGGADTQYF,TGTGCCAGCAGTGAAGTCGGGGGTGGGGCAGATACGCAGTATTTT
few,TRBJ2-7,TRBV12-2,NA,CAHGTQSTYEQYF,TGTGCACACGGGACACAGAGTACCTACGAGCAGTACTTC
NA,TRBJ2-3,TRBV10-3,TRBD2,CAISGLETDTQYF,TGTGCCATCAGCGGACTAGAGACGGATACGCAGTATTTT
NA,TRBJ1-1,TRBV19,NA,CASSIIPGSEAFF,TGTGCCAGTAGTATAATACCGGGATCCGAAGCTTTCTTT
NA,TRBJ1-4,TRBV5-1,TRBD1,CASSLETGGEKLFF,TGCGCCAGCAGCTTGGAGACAGGGGGGGAAAAACTGTTTTTT
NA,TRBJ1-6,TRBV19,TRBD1,CASSIDWRGLSPLHF,TGTGCCAGTAGTATAGACTGGAGGGGGCTCTCACCCCTCCACTTT
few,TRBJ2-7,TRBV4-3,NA,CASSQGGGLGYEQYF,TGCGCCAGCAGCCAAGGGGGGGGCCTCGGCTACGAGCAGTACTTC
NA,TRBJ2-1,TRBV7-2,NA,CASSLGLTHEQFF,TGTGCCAGCAGCTTAGGACTAACTCATGAGCAGTTCTTC
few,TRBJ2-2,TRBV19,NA,CASSIEADTGELFF,TGTGCCAGTAGTATAGAGGCGGACACCGGGGAGCTGTTTTTT
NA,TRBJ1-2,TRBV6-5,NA,CASGPGGFQGYGYTF,TGTGCCAGCGGTCCGGGGGGCTTTCAAGGCTATGGCTACACCTTC
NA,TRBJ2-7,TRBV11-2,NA,CASSLDGISYEQYF,TGCGCCAGCAGCTTAGACGGGATCTCCTACGAGCAGTACTTC
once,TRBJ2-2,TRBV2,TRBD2,CASSELRGGRNGELFF,TGTGCCAGCAGTGAGTTGCGGGGGGGCCGAAACGGGGAGCTGTTTTTT
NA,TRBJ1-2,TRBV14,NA,CASSQSWGGFNYGYTF,TGTGCCAGCAGCCAAAGTTGGGGGGGGTTCAACTATGGCTACACCTTC
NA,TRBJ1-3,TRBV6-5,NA,CASRGLPDSGNTIYF,TGTGCCAGCCGTGGACTCCCGGACTCTGGAAACACCATATATTTT
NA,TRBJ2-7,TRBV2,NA,CASSAFGEGTYEQYF,NA